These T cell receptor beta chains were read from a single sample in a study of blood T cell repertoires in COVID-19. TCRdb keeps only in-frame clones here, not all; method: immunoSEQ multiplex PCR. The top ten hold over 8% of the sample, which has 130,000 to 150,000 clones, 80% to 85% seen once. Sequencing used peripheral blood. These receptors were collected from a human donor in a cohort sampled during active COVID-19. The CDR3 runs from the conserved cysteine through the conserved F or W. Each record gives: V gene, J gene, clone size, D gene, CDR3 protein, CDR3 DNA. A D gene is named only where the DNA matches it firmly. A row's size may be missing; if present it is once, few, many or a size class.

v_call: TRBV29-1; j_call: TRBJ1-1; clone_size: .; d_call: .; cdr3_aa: CSVERRSAVNTEAFF; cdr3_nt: TGCAGCGTTGAAAGGCGGTCGGCAGTGAACACTGAAGCTTTCTTT
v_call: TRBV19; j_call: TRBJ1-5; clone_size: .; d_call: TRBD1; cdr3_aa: CASSTNPGTGFDQPQHF; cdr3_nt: TGTGCCAGTAGTACCAACCCCGGGACAGGGTTTGATCAGCCCCAGCATTTT
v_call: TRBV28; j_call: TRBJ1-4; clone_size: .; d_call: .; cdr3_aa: CASSLGGFNEKLFF; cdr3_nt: TGTGCCAGCAGTTTAGGGGGCTTTAATGAAAAACTGTTTTTT
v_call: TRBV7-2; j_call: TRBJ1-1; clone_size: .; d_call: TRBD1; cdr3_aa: CASSPEGARDAFF; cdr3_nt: TGTGCCAGCAGCCCAGAGGGGGCCCGAGACGCTTTCTTT
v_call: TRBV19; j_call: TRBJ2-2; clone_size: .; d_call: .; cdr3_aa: CASNPWKGTGELFF; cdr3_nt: TGTGCCAGTAACCCCTGGAAGGGGACCGGGGAGCTGTTTTTT
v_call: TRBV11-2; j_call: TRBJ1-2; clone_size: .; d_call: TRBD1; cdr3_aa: CASSPITGGAYGYTF; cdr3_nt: TGTGCCAGCAGCCCGATTACAGGGGGCGCTTATGGCTACACCTTC
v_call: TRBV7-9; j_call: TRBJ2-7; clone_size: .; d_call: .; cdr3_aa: CASSKVTGLVEEQYF; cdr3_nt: TGTGCCAGCAGCAAGGTGACAGGCCTAGTAGAGGAGCAGTACTTC
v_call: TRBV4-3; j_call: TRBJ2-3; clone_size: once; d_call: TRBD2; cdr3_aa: CASSQDWEAGGSTDTQYF; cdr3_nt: TGCGCCAGCAGCCAAGATTGGGAGGCGGGAGGTAGCACAGATACGCAGTATTTT
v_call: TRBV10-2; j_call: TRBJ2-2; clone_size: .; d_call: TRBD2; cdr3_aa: CASSRLALNTGELFF; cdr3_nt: TGCGCCAGCAGTAGACTAGCGCTGAACACCGGGGAGCTGTTTTTT
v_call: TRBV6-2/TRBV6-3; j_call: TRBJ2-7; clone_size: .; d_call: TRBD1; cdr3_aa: CASSYSTAGQGGEQYF; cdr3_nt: TGTGCCAGCAGTTACTCGACCGCCGGACAGGGCGGCGAGCAGTACTTC
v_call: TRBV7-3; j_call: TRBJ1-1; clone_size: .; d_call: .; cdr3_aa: CASSSGSLGTEAFF; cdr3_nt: TGTGCCAGCAGCTCAGGATCCTTAGGCACTGAAGCTTTCTTT
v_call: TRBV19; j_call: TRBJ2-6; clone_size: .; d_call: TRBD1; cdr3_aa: CASSPTGTGFLGANVLTF; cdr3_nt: TGTGCCAGTAGTCCGACCGGGACAGGTTTTTTGGGGGCCAACGTCCTGACTTTC
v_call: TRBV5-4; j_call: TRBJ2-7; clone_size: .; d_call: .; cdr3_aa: CASSLGSSRSYEQYF; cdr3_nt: TGTGCCAGCAGCTTGGGGAGTTCGCGCTCCTACGAGCAGTACTTC
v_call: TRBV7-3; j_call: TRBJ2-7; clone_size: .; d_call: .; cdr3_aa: CASSLALGGEQYF; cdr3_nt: TGTGCCAGCAGCTTAGCGTTGGGGGGCGAGCAGTACTTC
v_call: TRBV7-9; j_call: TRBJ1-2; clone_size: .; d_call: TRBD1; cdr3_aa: CASSPPIRDRALF; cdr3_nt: TGTGCCAGCAGCCCACCCATCCGGGACAGGGCACTCTTC
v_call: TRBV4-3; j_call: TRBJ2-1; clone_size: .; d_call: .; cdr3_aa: CASSQDTTDSYNEQFF; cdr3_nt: TGCGCCAGCAGCCAAGACACGACAGACTCCTACAATGAGCAGTTCTTC
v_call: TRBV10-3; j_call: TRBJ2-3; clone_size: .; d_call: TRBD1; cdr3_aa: CAISGGTGMSLDTQYF; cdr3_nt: TGTGCCATCAGTGGAGGGACAGGGATGTCACTGGATACGCAGTATTTT
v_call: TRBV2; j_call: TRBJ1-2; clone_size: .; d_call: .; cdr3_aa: CASSSGYYGYTF; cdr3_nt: TGTGCCAGCTCTTCAGGGTACTATGGCTACACCTTC
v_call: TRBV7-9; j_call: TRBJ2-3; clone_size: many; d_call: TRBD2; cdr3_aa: CATRTSGSGDTQYF; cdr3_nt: TGTGCCACCAGGACTAGCGGGAGCGGGGATACGCAGTATTTT
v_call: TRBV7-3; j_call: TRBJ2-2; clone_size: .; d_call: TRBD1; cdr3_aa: CASRGTGWDTGELFF; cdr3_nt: TGTGCCAGCAGAGGGACAGGGTGGGACACCGGGGAGCTGTTTTTT
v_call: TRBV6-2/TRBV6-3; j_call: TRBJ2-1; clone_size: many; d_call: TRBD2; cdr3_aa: CASSYLVWTSGRRGSYNEQFF; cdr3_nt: TGTGCCAGCAGTTACCTCGTCTGGACTAGCGGGAGGAGGGGCTCCTACAATGAGCAGTTCTTC
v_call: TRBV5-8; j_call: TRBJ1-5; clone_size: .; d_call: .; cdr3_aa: CASSLHRTANGDSNQPQHF; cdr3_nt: TGTGCCAGCAGCTTGCATCGGACAGCTAACGGCGATAGCAATCAGCCCCAGCATTTT
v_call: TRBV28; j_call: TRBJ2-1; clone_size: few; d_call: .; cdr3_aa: CASSLFSGSGNEQFF; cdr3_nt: TGTGCCAGCAGTCTCTTCAGTGGGAGCGGAAATGAGCAGTTCTTC
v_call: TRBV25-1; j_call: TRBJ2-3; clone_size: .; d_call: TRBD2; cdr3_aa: CASSSYAGTSGSTDTQYF; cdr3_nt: TGTGCCAGCAGTTCATACGCCGGGACTAGCGGGAGCACAGATACGCAGTATTTT
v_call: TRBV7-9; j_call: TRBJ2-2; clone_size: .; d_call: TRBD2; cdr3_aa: CARQGLAGGAGELFF; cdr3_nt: TGTGCCAGGCAAGGACTAGCGGGAGGAGCTGGGGAGCTGTTTTTT
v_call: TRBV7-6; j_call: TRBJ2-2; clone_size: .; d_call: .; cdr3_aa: CASSYLGGGTGELFF; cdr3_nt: TGTGCCAGCAGCTACCTAGGGGGTGGCACCGGGGAGCTGTTTTTT
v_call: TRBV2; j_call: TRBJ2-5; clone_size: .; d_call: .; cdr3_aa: CASKGWETQYF; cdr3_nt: TGTGCCAGCAAGGGGTGGGAGACCCAGTACTTC
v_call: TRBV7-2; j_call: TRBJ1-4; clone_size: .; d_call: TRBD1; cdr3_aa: CASSLYGTGSEKLFF; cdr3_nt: TGTGCCAGCAGCTTATATGGGACAGGGAGTGAAAAACTGTTTTTT
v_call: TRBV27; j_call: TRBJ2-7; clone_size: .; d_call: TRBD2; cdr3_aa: CASSLRAGGPYEQYF; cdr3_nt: TGTGCCAGCAGTTTAAGGGCGGGAGGGCCCTACGAGCAGTACTTC
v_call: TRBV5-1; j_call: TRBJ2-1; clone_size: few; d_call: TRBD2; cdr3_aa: CASSLTSGRIDEQFF; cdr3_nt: TGCGCCAGCAGCTTAACTAGCGGGAGGATCGATGAGCAGTTCTTC
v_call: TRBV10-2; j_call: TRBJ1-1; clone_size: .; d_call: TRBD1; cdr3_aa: CASTSTGQGKEAFF; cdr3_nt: TGCGCCAGCACTAGCACCGGACAGGGGAAGGAAGCTTTCTTT
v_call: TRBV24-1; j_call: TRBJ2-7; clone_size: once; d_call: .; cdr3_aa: CATSDSGGKNEQYF; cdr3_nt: TGTGCCACCAGTGATTCGGGGGGCAAGAACGAGCAGTACTTC
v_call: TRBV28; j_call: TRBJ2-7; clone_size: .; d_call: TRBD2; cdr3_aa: CASSLVSGGSYEQYF; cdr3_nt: TGTGCCAGCAGTTTGGTTAGCGGGGGCTCCTACGAGCAGTACTTC
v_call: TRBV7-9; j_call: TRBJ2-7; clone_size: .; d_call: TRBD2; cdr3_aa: CASSPGQATSGSPYEQYF; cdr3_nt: TGTGCCAGCAGTCCCGGACAGGCCACTAGCGGGAGTCCCTACGAGCAGTACTTC
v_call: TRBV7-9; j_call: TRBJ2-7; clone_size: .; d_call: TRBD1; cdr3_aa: CASSAPGQGTEQYF; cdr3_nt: TGTGCCAGCAGCGCCCCGGGACAGGGGACCGAGCAGTACTTC
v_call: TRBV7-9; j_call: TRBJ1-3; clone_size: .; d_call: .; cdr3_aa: CASTFGHSGNTIYF; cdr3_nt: TGTGCCAGCACCTTCGGACACTCTGGAAACACCATATATTTT
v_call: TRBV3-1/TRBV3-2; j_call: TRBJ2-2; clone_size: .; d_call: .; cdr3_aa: CASSQFARSTNTGELFF; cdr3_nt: TGTGCCAGCAGCCAATTTGCTCGGTCGACGAACACCGGGGAGCTGTTTTTT
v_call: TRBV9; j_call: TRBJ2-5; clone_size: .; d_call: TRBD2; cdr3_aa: CASSVAAASGRETQYF; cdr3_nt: TGTGCCAGCAGCGTAGCCGCGGCTAGCGGGAGGGAGACCCAGTACTTC
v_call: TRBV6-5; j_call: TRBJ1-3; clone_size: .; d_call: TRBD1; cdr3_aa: CASSQGAPGNTIYF; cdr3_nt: TGTGCCAGCAGTCAGGGGGCGCCGGGAAACACCATATATTTT
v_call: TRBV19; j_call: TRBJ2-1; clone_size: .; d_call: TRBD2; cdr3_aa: CASSPGVAGVNEQFF; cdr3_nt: TGTGCCAGTAGTCCCGGGGTAGCGGGAGTCAATGAGCAGTTCTTC
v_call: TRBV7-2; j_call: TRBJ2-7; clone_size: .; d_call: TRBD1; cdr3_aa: CASSSPGQSHYEQYF; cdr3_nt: TGTGCCAGCAGCTCCCCGGGACAGAGTCACTACGAGCAGTACTTC
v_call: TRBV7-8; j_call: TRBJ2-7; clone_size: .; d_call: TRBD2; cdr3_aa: CASSFRLAGSYEQYF; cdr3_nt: TGTGCCAGCAGCTTCCGGCTAGCGGGATCCTACGAGCAGTACTTC
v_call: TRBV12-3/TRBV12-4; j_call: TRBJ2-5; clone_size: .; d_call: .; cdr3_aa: CASSSGIQETQYF; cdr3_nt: TGTGCCAGCAGTTCAGGAATCCAAGAGACCCAGTACTTC
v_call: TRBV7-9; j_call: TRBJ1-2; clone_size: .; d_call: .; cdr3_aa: CASSLAQAPGGYGYTF; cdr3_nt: TGTGCCAGCAGCTTAGCCCAGGCCCCCGGGGGCTATGGCTACACCTTC
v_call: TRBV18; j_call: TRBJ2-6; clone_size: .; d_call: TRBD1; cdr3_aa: CASSPLPTAGGIAGANVLTF; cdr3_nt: TGTGCCAGCTCACCACTTCCTACGGCAGGGGGCATTGCAGGGGCCAACGTCCTGACTTTC
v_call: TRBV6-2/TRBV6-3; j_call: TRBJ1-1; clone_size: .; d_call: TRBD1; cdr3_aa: CASSYSEQGGTEAFF; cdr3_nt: TGTGCCAGCAGTTACTCGGAACAGGGGGGCACTGAAGCTTTCTTT
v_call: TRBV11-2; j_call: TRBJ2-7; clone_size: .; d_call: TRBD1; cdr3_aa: CASRKTGTYEQYF; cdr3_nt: TGTGCCAGCAGAAAGACAGGGACCTACGAGCAGTACTTC